A selection of T cell receptor beta chains follows, all from one sample in a study of cytomegalovirus exposure and HLA in healthy donors. Clones were read by immunoSEQ multiplex PCR, and TCRdb kept only the in-frame ones, dropping some. The profile shows some 85,000 clones, approximately 80% of them singletons. Sequencing was done on a sample of PBMCs. These receptors were obtained from a man in his forties in good health and CMV-seronegative. CDR3s include the opening cysteine and the closing phenylalanine or tryptophan. A D gene is named only where the DNA matches it firmly. Some rows have no size entry. The others give once, few or many, or a class for an expanded clone.

V,size,D,J,CDR3,DNA
TRBV5-1,.,.,TRBJ1-1,CASSSKDSLNTEAFF,TGCGCCAGCAGCTCGAAGGACAGTTTGAACACTGAAGCTTTCTTT
TRBV5-4,few,TRBD1,TRBJ2-7,CASSSMGAGTAYYEQYF,TGTGCCAGCAGCTCCATGGGGGCCGGGACAGCATACTACGAGCAGTACTTC
TRBV25-1,.,TRBD2,TRBJ2-7,CASSELGLAGIEQYF,TGTGCCAGCAGTGAATTGGGACTAGCGGGGATCGAGCAGTACTTC
TRBV5-1,few,.,TRBJ1-1,CASSPGRTEAFF,TGCGCCAGCAGCCCAGGGCGAACTGAAGCTTTCTTT
TRBV27,.,TRBD1,TRBJ2-7,CASSFTGTGSSEQYF,TGTGCCAGCAGTTTCACCGGGACAGGGTCTTCCGAGCAGTACTTC
TRBV15,.,.,TRBJ2-5,CATSGGSGTVETQYF,TGTGCCACCAGCGGGGGGAGTGGGACAGTGGAGACCCAGTACTTC
TRBV27,.,.,TRBJ1-5,CASSLTPGAYRPQHF,TGTGCCAGCAGTTTAACCCCAGGGGCTTATAGGCCCCAGCATTTT
TRBV9,.,.,TRBJ1-1,CASSVALSTDNTEAFF,TGTGCCAGCAGCGTAGCCCTTTCGACAGATAACACTGAAGCTTTCTTT
TRBV7-2,.,TRBD2,TRBJ2-1,CASSSPGLAPYNEQFF,TGTGCCAGCAGCTCTCCGGGACTAGCGCCCTACAATGAGCAGTTCTTC
TRBV5-4,few,TRBD1,TRBJ1-4,CASSWGQVVDPSTNEKLFF,TGTGCCAGCAGCTGGGGACAGGTCGTTGATCCCTCAACTAATGAAAAACTGTTTTTT
TRBV30,.,.,TRBJ1-4,CAWSVGGGNEKLFF,TGTGCCTGGAGTGTTGGGGGGGGAAATGAAAAACTGTTTTTT
TRBV6-1,.,.,TRBJ1-2,CASSEARSDGYTF,TGTGCCAGCAGTGAAGCGCGCTCGGATGGCTACACCTTC
TRBV7-3,.,TRBD1,TRBJ2-3,CASSLRGQGLVTDTQYF,TGTGCCAGCAGCTTAAGGGGACAGGGGTTGGTTACAGATACGCAGTATTTT
TRBV29-1,.,.,TRBJ2-1,CSARGGDGAFF,TGCAGCGCTCGAGGGGGGGACGGCGCGTTCTTC
TRBV7-9,.,TRBD1,TRBJ2-7,CASSRGQASYEQYF,TGTGCCAGCAGCCGTGGACAGGCGTCCTACGAGCAGTACTTC
TRBV6-1,.,.,TRBJ2-1,CASSEVGGTYNEQFF,TGTGCCAGCAGTGAAGTGGGGGGGACATACAATGAGCAGTTCTTC
TRBV28,.,.,TRBJ1-1,CASILGGTEAFF,TGTGCCAGCATCCTGGGGGGCACTGAAGCTTTCTTT
TRBV5-1,.,TRBD1,TRBJ1-1,CASHQAGGLNTEAFF,TGCGCCAGTCATCAGGCAGGGGGATTGAACACTGAAGCTTTCTTT
TRBV18,.,.,TRBJ2-7,CASTPRAGGDYEQYF,TGTGCCAGCACCCCGAGGGCCGGAGGAGATTACGAGCAGTACTTC
TRBV19,.,TRBD1,TRBJ1-2,CASKGDRDFLNYGYTF,TGTGCCAGTAAGGGGGACAGGGACTTCCTTAACTATGGCTACACCTTC
TRBV13,once,.,TRBJ1-4,CASSPPLSGEKLFF,TGTGCCAGCAGCCCCCCCCTGAGCGGTGAAAAACTGTTTTTT
TRBV6-5,.,TRBD2,TRBJ2-7,CASSYSSSGGRYEQYF,TGTGCCAGCAGTTACTCATCCTCGGGGGGTCGCTACGAGCAGTACTTC
TRBV5-6,.,TRBD2,TRBJ2-7,CASSSLLAGESPYEQYF,TGTGCCAGCAGCTCGCTTCTAGCGGGGGAGTCACCCTACGAGCAGTACTTC
TRBV4-2,.,TRBD2,TRBJ2-7,CASSQGLAGAYEQYF,TGTGCCAGCAGCCAGGGACTAGCGGGGGCGTACGAGCAGTACTTC
TRBV29-1,.,TRBD1,TRBJ1-2,CSVLTGFNGYTF,TGCAGCGTGTTGACAGGGTTTAATGGCTACACCTTC
TRBV18,once,.,TRBJ2-7,CASSPPARGWEQYF,TGTGCCAGCTCACCTCCCGCCAGGGGCTGGGAGCAGTACTTC
TRBV7-3,.,TRBD1,TRBJ1-1,CASSSDRGLNTEAFF,TGTGCCAGCAGCTCCGACAGGGGTCTGAACACTGAAGCTTTCTTT
TRBV28,.,.,TRBJ1-1,CASSSKGLRGSTEAFF,TGTGCCAGCAGTTCCAAGGGACTACGAGGGAGCACTGAAGCTTTCTTT
TRBV7-3,.,.,TRBJ1-1,CASSLDSTTEAFF,TGTGCCAGCAGCCTGGACAGCACCACTGAAGCTTTCTTT
TRBV6-1,.,TRBD2,TRBJ2-3,CASSATSGSTDTQYF,TGTGCCAGCAGTGCGACTAGCGGAAGCACAGATACGCAGTATTTT
TRBV30,.,TRBD1,TRBJ1-2,CAWSVMQGAGYGYTF,TGTGCCTGGAGTGTAATGCAGGGGGCTGGCTATGGCTACACCTTC
TRBV15,.,.,TRBJ2-7,CATSRWGEESYEQYF,TGTGCCACCAGCAGATGGGGGGAGGAATCCTACGAGCAGTACTTC
TRBV30,.,TRBD1,TRBJ1-2,CAWRDGEGANYGYTF,TGTGCCTGGAGGGACGGAGAGGGGGCGAACTATGGCTACACCTTC
TRBV5-6,.,TRBD2,TRBJ2-2,CASSLGPGRESANTGELFF,TGTGCCAGCAGCTTGGGGCCCGGGAGGGAAAGCGCGAACACCGGGGAGCTGTTTTTT
TRBV11-2,once,.,TRBJ2-7,CASSHDSLTYEQYF,TGTGCCAGCAGCCATGACAGTCTAACCTACGAGCAGTACTTC
TRBV7-9,few,TRBD2,TRBJ2-3,CASSLTSGGEDTQYF,TGTGCCAGCAGCTTGACTAGCGGGGGGGAAGATACGCAGTATTTT
TRBV28,.,.,TRBJ2-5,CASSFLWGLYQETQYF,TGTGCCAGCAGTTTCCTTTGGGGGCTGTACCAAGAGACCCAGTACTTC
TRBV7-8,.,.,TRBJ1-5,CASSGQRDQPQHF,TGTGCCAGCAGCGGGCAGAGAGATCAGCCCCAGCATTTT
TRBV9,.,TRBD1,TRBJ2-1,CASSPRDRGEQFF,TGTGCCAGCAGCCCCAGGGACAGGGGTGAGCAGTTCTTC